The present T cell receptor beta chain was sequenced within a study of T cell clusters in autoimmune cytopenias. This clonotype registers medium-sized by frequency. Each sample's input was 200 to 300 ng genomic DNA, roughly 40,000 genome equivalents. Multiplex touch-down PCR amplified TRB using TRB-A and TRB-B pools in one tube. For each CDR3 protein, TCRdb gives one entry from its re-call of the multiplex PCR reads, without DNA. The table for this sample gives about 4,200 distinct CDR3 sequences. The CDR3 contains 16 residues. The germline V gene encodes CDR1 ENHRY and CDR2 SYGVKD. These same records also appear under a second study, on T cell repertoires in aging, cancer and after chemotherapy. This second report adds: Healthy donors lost TCR diversity with age mainly through richness, cancer patients through richness and evenness. No conclusions about immunological memory after chemotherapy can be drawn from the repertoire data.

The receptor was isolated from a human donor in good health. Sequencing was carried out using peripheral blood. This rearrangement joins TRBV10-3 to TRBJ2-2; absent DNA, TCRdb's TRBD2 call cannot be checked. CDR3 residues: CAISEGVAPVAGELFF.